This TCR beta chain was profiled in a study of blood T cell repertoires in COVID-19. Study summary: The United States, Italy and Spain supplied acute and convalescent COVID-19 samples. Sample material is recorded as cDNA or gDNA derived from T cells, B-cell-depleted T cells, or PBMCs.

A few counts support this clone. The CDR3 extends over 16 amino acids. Germline V gene lookup returns CDR1 MNHEY and CDR2 SMNVEV (reference sequence). J lost 4 bases, V lost 6 bases, and 11 bases had no gene match. In the original workflow: Reference gene primers were amplified, and this amplification served to estimate nucleated cell counts. Sequencing was performed with immunoSEQ multiplex PCR; in TCRdb, only in-frame clones are kept and a portion is missing. The V and J calls and clone size were taken over from that table, and D and trimming were inferred from the DNA. The sample includes approximately 47,000 clones, 85% to 90% seen only once; the top ten take 5.5% to 6%.

The chain is built from TRBV27 and TRBJ2-2, with 7 bases matching TRBD1. The sequencing sample was made of peripheral blood. The TCR sequence derives from a woman aged 55-70 years with acute or convalescent COVID-19. The CDR3 DNA sequence: TGTGCCAGCAGCCCATACAGGGGCATAAGCACCGGGGAGCTGTTTTTT. Translated, it gives CASSPYRGISTGELFF.